This is a list of T cell receptor beta chains from one sample in a study of T-cell reconstitution after alpha-beta-depleted transplantation in children. TCRdb recomputed calls from the PCR reads with MiXCR, one row per CDR3 protein. This sample has some 530,000 distinct CDR3 sequences, with about 12% found just once. Sequenced here: PBMCs from the stem cell graft donor, sampled from the stem cell graft. The receptor source for this set is a human donor who donated a stem cell graft to a child with combined immunodeficiency. The conserved cysteine and the conserved F or W are not part of the CDR3 here. Each record gives: CDR3 protein, CDR3 length, V gene.

ASSLVMVPMMEQY 13 TRBV7-8
AISESARHSYNEQF 14 TRBV10-3
SARVSMTYEQY 11 TRBV20-1
ATSDPTGELF 10 TRBV24-1
ASSLEGTTAYNEQF 14 TRBV11-3
ASSSPGGRTEAF 12 TRBV6-5
ASSSRQGARRMELF 14 TRBV6-1
SVEGPANTGELF 12 TRBV29-1
ASSLDGVNEQF 11 TRBV7-2
ASSQMTGANYGYT 13 TRBV3-1
ASSPAPSWTEKLF 13 TRBV5-6
ATSQATDTQY 10 TRBV24-1
ASSFDGTTYNEQF 13 TRBV5-1
ASSLGTGVGQY 11 TRBV27
ASSLGGPPVGELF 13 TRBV12-3/TRBV12-4
SVVDTLEAF 9 TRBV29-1
ASSPFLGYEQY 11 TRBV7-3
ASSHGGEAF 9 TRBV7-3
ASSGANYGYT 10 TRBV9
ASSESGTGHEQY 12 TRBV25-1
ASSQDKARVHNEQF 14 TRBV4-3
ASRPSGENEQF 11 TRBV7-3
ASSLELGLAGAYEQY 15 TRBV7-8
ASTLGVRVKGDTQY 14 TRBV12-3/TRBV12-4